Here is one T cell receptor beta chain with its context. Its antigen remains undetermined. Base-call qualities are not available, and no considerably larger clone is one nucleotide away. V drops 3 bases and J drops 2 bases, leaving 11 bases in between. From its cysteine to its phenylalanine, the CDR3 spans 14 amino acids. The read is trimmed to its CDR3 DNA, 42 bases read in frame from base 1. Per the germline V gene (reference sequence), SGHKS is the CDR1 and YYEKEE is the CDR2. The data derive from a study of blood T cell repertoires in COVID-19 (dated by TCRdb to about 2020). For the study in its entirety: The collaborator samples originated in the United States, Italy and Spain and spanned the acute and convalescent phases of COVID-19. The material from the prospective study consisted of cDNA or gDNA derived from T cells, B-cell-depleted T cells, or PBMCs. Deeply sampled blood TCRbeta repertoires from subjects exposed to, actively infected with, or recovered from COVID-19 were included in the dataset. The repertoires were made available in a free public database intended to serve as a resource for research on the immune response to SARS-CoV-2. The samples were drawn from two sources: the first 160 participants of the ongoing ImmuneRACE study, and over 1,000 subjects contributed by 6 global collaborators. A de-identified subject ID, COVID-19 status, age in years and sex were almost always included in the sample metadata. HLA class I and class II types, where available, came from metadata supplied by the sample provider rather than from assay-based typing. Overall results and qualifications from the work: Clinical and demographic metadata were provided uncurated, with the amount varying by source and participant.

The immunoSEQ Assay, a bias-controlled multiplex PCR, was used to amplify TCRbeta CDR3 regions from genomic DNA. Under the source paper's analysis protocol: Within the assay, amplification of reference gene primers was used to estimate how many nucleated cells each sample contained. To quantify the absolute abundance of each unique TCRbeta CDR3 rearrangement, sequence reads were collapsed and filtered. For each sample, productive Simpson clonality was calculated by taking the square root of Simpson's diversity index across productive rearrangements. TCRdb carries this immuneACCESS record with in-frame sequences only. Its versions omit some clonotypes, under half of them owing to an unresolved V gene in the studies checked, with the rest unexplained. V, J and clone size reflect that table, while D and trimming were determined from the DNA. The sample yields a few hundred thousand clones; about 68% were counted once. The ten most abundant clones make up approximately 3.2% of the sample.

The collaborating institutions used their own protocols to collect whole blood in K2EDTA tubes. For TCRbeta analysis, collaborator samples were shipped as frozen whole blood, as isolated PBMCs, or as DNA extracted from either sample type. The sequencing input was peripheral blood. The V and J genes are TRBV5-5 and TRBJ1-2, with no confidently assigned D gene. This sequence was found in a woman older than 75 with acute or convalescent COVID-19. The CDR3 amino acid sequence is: CASSYDGLNYGYTF. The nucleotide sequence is TGTGCCAGCAGCTATGATGGACTGAACTATGGCTACACCTTC.